The 10 T cell receptor beta chains below were found in one sample sequenced in a study of T cell changes during pregnancy in multiple sclerosis. Sequenced by immunoSEQ multiplex PCR; TCRdb stores in-frame clones only, minus some. The table includes approximately 98,000 clones, about 91% detected once. This specimen consisted of peripheral blood, obtained after pregnancy. All receptors derive from a female donor in good health, enrolled as a control in a pregnancy study.

The rearrangement links TRBV5-1 to TRBJ1-1; 9 bases are shared with TRBD1. The V segment lost 0 bases and the J segment 2 bases; nucleotides outside the gene matches: 2. Germline V CDR1 and CDR2: SGHRS, YFSETQ. The CDR3 length is 15 residues. The DNA of the CDR3 is TGCGCCAGCAGCTTGGGGACAGGGGCAAACACTGAAGCTTTCTTT. It translates to CASSLGTGANTEAFF.

The chain has TRBV7-6 and TRBJ2-7, with 10 bases aligning to TRBD1. V trimming: 4 bases; J trimming: 6 bases; junction bases outside the gene matches: 9. The CDR3 has 15 residues. Germline CDR1 SGHVS, CDR2 FNYEAQ. CDR3 coding DNA: TGTGCCAGCAGCTACTCCGGGACAGGGGATATCGAGCAGTACTTC. This sequence encodes CASSYSGTGDIEQYF.

The chain employs TRBV1 and TRBJ2-1; the table's D call, TRBD2, was not checked against the DNA. TRBV1 represents a pseudogene. The CDR3 contains 17 residues. DNA of the CDR3: TGCACCAGCAGCCAATCCAAGGAGGGGCCAAGACACAATGAGCAGTTCTTC. Translating gives CTSSQSKEGPRHNEQFF.

The chain joins TRBV7-6 to TRBJ1-4, with 7 bases identical to TRBD1. CDR1 SGHVS and CDR2 FNYEAQ come from the germline V gene. The CDR3 has 16 amino acids. V shed 4 bases, J shed 6 bases, and the junction held 11 bases outside the gene matches. CDR3 bases: TGTGCCAGCAGCTCAGCCGGGGACAGTACCTATGAAAAACTGTTTTTT. Translated: CASSSAGDSTYEKLFF.

V usage is TRBV2 and J usage is TRBJ2-1, with a tentative D call TRBD2 (5 bases). The CDR3 loop spans 14 amino acids. V was clipped by 10 bases and J by 0 bases, with 13 bases between them. The germline V gene has CDR1 SNHLY and CDR2 FYNNEI. The chain's CDR3 is CATADWSSYNEQFF. CDR3 coding DNA: TGTGCCACCGCGGACTGGAGCTCCTACAATGAGCAGTTCTTC.

V gene TRBV5-1 combines with J gene TRBJ2-1; 13 bases line up with TRBD2. Per germline, CDR1 SGHRS and CDR2 YFSETQ. The junction had 8 bases not matched to a gene; V was cut back by 4 bases and J by 7 bases. CDR3 length: 16 amino acids. In DNA, the CDR3 is TGCGCCAGCAGCCCAAGGACTAGCGGGAGAGGGAATGAGCAGTTCTTC. Translated: CASSPRTSGRGNEQFF.

The CDR3 loop reads CASSMTGDAYGYTF. CDR3 coding DNA: TGTGCCAGCAGCATGACAGGGGATGCCTATGGCTACACCTTC. The V call is TRBV7-9, the J call TRBJ1-2; 8 nucleotides align to TRBD1. There are 14 residues in the CDR3. The junction had 6 bases not matched to a gene; V was cut back by 5 bases and J by 4 bases. The germline V gene has CDR1 SEHNR and CDR2 FQNEAQ (reference sequence).

The chain joins TRBV5-1 to TRBJ2-1; D is possibly TRBD1 (5 bases). The CDR3 spans 13 residues. Trimming stripped 7 bases from V and 5 bases from J, with 13 bases between. Germline V CDR1 and CDR2: SGHRS, YFSETQ. CDR3 protein: CASGVTGDNEQFF. CDR3 bases: TGCGCCAGCGGGGTAACAGGCGACAATGAGCAGTTCTTC.

This clone was recorded a few times. The chain is built from TRBV28 and TRBJ1-1; the D gene is possibly TRBD1 (6 bases). The V gene's germline CDR1 is MDHEN and CDR2 SYDVKM. This CDR3 contains 14 residues. With 6 bases removed from V and 3 bases from J, the gap between germline ends came to 14 bases. The CDR3 sequence is CASRRTAVHTEAFF. The CDR3 DNA reads TGTGCCAGCAGACGGACAGCTGTTCACACTGAAGCTTTCTTT.

J is TRBJ2-7 and V is TRBV6-1, with D perhaps TRBD1 (6 bases). Germline V gives CDR1 MNHNS, CDR2 SASEGT. The CDR3 consists of 14 residues. Trimming stripped 6 bases from V and 0 bases from J, with 12 bases between. This CDR3 reads CASSLDRYSYEQYF. Written as DNA, the CDR3 is TGTGCCAGCAGCCTTGACAGGTACTCCTACGAGCAGTACTTC.